What follows describes a single T cell receptor beta chain. Its antigen is currently unknown. Mismatch with germline at one junction end may stem from a read error. Germline CDR1 is SSHAT and CDR2 is FNYEAQ (reference sequence). CDR3 size: 19 residues. Primers for the PCR totalled 60 Vbeta and 13 Jbeta. Profiling relied on immunoSEQ multiplex PCR, and the TCRdb table lists in-frame clones only, not all of them. Of about 150,000 clones listed, approximately 77% are singletons. Every donor was a healthy person donating bone marrow. The data were obtained in a study of cytomegalovirus exposure and HLA in healthy donors. General study points: Overall, approximately 150 TCR beta chains were annotated as cytomegalovirus-associated.

This receptor was obtained from a woman aged 40 to 55 in good health and CMV-seronegative. The chain recombines TRBV7-7 with TRBJ2-1; TRBD2 is a possible D gene (6 bases). The specimen sequenced was PBMCs. CDR3 protein: CASSLGSVRGILSYNEQFF. In DNA form, the CDR3 reads TGTGCTAGCAGCTTAGGATCGGTTCGGGGGATCCTCTCCTACAATGAGCAGTTCTTC.